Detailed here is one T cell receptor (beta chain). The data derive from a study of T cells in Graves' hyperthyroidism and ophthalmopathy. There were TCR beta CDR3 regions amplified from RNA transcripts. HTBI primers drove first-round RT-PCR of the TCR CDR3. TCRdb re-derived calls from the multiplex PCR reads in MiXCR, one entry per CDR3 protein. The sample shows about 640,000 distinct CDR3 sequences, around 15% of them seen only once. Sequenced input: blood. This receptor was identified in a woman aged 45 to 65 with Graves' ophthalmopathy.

This CDR3 reads CASSPGGARGEQFF. The CDR3, as DNA: TGTGCCAGCAGCCCAGGAGGGGCACGGGGTGAGCAGTTCTTC. The V and J genes are TRBV7-3 and TRBJ2-1; D is perhaps TRBD2 (6 bases). The V and J ends lost 5 bases and 9 bases respectively, with 17 bases between them. CDR1 SGHTA and CDR2 FQGTGA come from the germline V gene. This CDR3 is 14 amino acids long.